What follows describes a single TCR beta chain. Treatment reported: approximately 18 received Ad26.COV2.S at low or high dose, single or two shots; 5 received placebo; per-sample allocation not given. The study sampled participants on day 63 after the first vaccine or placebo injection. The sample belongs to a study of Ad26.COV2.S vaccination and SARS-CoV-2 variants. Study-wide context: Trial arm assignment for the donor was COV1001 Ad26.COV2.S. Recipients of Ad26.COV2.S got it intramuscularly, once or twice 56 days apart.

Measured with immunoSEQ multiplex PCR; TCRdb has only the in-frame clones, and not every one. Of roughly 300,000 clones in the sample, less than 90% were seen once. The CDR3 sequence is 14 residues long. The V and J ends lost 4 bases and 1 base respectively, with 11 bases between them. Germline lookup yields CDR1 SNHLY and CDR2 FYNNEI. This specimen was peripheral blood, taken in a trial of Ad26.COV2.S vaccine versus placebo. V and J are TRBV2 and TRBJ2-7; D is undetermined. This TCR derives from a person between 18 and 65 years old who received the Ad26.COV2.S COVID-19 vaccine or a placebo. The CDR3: CASSVGRRSYEQYF. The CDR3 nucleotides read TGTGCCAGCAGTGTGGGCAGACGATCCTACGAGCAGTACTTC.